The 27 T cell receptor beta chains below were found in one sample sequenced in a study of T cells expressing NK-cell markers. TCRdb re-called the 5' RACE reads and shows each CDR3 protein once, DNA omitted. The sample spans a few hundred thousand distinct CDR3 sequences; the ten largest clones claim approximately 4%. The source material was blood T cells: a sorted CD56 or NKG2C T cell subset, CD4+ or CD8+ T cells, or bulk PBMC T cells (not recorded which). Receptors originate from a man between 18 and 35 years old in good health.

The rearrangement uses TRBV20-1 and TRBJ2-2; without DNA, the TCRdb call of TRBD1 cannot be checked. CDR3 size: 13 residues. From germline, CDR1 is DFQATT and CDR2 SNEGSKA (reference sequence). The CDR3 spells CSAGVSEAGELFF.

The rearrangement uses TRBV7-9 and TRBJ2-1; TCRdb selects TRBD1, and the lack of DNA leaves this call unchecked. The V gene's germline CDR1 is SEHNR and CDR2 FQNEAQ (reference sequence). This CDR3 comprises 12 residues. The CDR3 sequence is CASSIGQGTEFF.

CDR3 in amino acids: CASSAPAGQVGLSTDTQYF. The chain couples TRBV9 to TRBJ2-3; the D call from TCRdb, TRBD1, cannot be confirmed without DNA. The CDR3 covers 19 residues. Germline V CDR1 and CDR2: SGDLS, YYNGEE.

CDR3 in amino acids: CAWGGSTEAFF. The V gene is TRBV30, the J gene TRBJ1-1. The germline gives CDR1 GTSNPN, CDR2 SVGIG (reference sequence). The CDR3 is 11 residues long.

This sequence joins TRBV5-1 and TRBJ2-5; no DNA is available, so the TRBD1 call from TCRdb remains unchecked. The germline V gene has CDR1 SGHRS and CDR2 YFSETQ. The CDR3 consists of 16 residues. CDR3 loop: CASSLGRGLLSETQYF.

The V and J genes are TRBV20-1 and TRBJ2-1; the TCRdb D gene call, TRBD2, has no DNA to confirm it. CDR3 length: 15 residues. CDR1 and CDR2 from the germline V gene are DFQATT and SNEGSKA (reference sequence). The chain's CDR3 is CSAGISGRSTNEQFF.

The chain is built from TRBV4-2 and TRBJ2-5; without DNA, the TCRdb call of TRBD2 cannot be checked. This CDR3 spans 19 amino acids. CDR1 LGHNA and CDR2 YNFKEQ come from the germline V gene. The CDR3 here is CAIEGSGLAGAQYQETQYF.

This CDR3 is CASSRFRGMSNTGELFF. The chain couples TRBV14 to TRBJ2-2. CDR3 size: 17 residues. Germline V gene lookup returns CDR1 SGHDN and CDR2 FVKESK.

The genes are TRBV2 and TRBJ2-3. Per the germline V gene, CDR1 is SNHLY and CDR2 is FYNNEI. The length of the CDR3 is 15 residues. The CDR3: CASSDRRLSTDTQYF.

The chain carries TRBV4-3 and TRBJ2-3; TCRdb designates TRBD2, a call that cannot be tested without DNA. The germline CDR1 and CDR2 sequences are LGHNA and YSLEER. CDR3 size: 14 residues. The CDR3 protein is CASSQWTLTDTQYF.

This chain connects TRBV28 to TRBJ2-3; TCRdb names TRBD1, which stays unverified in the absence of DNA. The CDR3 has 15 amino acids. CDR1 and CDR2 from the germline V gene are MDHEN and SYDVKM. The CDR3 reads CASRPRTQMSDTQYF.

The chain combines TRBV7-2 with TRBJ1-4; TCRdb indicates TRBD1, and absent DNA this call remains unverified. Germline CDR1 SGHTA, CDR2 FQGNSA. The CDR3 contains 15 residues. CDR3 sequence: CASSLGGTTNEKLFF.

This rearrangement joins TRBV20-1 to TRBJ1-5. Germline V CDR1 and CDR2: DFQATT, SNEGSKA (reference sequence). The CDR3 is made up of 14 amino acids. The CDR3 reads CSARAGIPNQPQHF.

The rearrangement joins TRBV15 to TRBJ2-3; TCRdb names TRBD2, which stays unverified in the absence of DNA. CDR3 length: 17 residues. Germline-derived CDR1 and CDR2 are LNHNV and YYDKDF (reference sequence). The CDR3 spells CATSRERLAGYTDTQYF.

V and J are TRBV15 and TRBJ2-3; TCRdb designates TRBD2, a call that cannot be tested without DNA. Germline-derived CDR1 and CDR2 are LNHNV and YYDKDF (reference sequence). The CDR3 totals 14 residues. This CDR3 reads CATSASGSTDTQYF.

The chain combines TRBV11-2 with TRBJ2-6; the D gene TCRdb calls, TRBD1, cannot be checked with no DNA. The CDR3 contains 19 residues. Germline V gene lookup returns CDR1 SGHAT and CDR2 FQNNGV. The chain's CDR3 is CASSPTPGQGYSGANVLTF.

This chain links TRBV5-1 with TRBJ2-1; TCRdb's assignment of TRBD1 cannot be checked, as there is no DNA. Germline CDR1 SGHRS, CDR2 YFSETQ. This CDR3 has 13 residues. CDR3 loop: CASSSTGMGEQFF.

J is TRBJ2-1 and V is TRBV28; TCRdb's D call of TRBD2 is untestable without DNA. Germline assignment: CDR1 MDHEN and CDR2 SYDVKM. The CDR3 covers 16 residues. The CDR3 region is CASSFVGTSSDNEQFF.

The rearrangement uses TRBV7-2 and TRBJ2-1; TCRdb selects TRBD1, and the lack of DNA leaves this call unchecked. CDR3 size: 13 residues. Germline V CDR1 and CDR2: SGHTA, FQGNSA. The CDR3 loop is CASSWSGQGEQFF.

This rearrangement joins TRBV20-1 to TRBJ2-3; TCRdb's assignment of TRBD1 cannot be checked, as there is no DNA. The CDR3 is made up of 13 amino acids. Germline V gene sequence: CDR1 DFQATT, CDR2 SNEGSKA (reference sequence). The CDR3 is CSAGDRGLDTQYF.

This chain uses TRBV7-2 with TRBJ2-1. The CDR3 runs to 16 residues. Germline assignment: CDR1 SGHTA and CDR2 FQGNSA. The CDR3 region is CASSSEGSLSYNEQFF.

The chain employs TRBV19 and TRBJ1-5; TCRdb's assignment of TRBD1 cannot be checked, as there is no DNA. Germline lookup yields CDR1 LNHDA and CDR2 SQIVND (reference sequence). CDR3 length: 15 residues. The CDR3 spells CASSPTGWGNQPQHF.

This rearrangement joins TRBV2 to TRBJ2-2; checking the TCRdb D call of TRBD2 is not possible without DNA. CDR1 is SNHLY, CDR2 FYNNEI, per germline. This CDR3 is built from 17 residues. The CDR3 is CASSALAGGANTGELFF.

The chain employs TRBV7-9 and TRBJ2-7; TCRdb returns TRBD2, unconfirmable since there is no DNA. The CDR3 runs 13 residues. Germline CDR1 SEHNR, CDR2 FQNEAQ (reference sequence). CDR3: CASSPGRDHEQYF.

The CDR3 loop is CASSRGQGKYF. The chain combines TRBV27 with TRBJ2-5; TCRdb's D gene call, TRBD1, goes unchecked for lack of DNA. Per the germline V gene, CDR1 is MNHEY and CDR2 is SMNVEV (reference sequence). CDR3 length: 11 amino acids.

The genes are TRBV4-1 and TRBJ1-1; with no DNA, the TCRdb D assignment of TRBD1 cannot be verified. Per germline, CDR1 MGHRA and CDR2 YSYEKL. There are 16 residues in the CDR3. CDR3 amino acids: CASSQPPGRSSTEAFF.

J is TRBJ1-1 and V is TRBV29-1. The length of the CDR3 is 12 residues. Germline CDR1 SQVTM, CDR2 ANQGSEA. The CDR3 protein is CSVVVGVTEAFF.